This T cell receptor beta chain was found in a study of T cell clonality in common variable immunodeficiency. Both groups were predominantly of Caucasian heritage. CVID subjects were neither ill nor on immunomodulatory or immunosuppressive medication at sampling. This clone was seen only a few times. The antigen is not known. The CDR3 extends 3 residues past the end of the read, so its final part is completed from the germline J gene. Trimming pared 5 bases from V and 3 bases from J, leaving 12 bases between. The CDR3 runs 14 residues. Germline CDR1 SGHTA, CDR2 FQGTGA. Method: immunoSEQ multiplex PCR; TCRdb's copy keeps in-frame clones and lacks some. The record shows about 20,000 clones for this sample, with no singletons present. Whole-study findings and limits: In common variable immunodeficiency, TCR beta chains reportedly carried fewer deletions and N-nucleotide insertions.

The receptor was derived from a human donor with common variable immunodeficiency. The chain links TRBV7-3 to TRBJ2-3, with a possible D match to TRBD1 (6 bases). The sample comprised peripheral blood mononuclear cells. CDR3 DNA, as far as it was read: TGTGCCAGCAGCACCGGACAGAGGACAGATACG. Protein sequence: CASSTGQRTDT. The full CDR3 sequence reads CASSTGQRTDTQYF.